This TCR beta chain derives from a study of cytomegalovirus exposure and HLA in healthy donors. Regarding the study as a whole: Indistinguishable V segments such as TRBV6-2 and TRBV6-3 were excluded. The study labeled fewer than 200 TCR beta chains cytomegalovirus-associated.

This clone was observed a few times. Its antigen remains unidentified. The PCR employed 60 Vbeta primers together with 13 Jbeta primers. The repertoire was sequenced with immunoSEQ multiplex PCR; TCRdb's copy has only in-frame clones and lacks some. Of 140,000 to 150,000 clones listed, around 10% are singletons. The CDR3 runs 14 residues. This chain links TRBV21-1 with TRBJ1-4; the D call in the table, TRBD1, was not verified against the DNA. TRBV21-1 is listed as a pseudogene. Sample: PBMCs. This receptor was taken from a male donor in good health and CMV-seronegative. CDR3 amino acids: CASNSSGVSEKLFF. In nucleotides, the CDR3 is TGTGCCAGCAACTCCTCAGGGGTGAGTGAAAAACTGTTTTTT.